This section outlines one T cell receptor (beta chain) sequence together with its context. No antigen is known for it. Library preparation (for TCRbeta) was performed with unique molecular identifiers. From the PCR reads, TCRdb called clonotypes with MiXCR, one entry per CDR3 protein. This table holds hundreds of thousands of distinct CDR3 sequences, around 12% found once. V was cut by 3 bases and J by 2 bases, with 13 bases left in between. This CDR3 is built from 15 residues. Germline values: CDR1 DFQATT, CDR2 SNEGSKA (reference sequence). The record originates from a study of T-cell reconstitution after alpha-beta-depleted transplantation in children. Study conclusions and caveats: Several hundred graft clones that had expanded were reportedly the source of alpha-beta T cells about two months after transplant. T-cell counts and diversity at one year following transplant were attributed mainly to newly produced T cells. High day-60 TCRbeta diversity in some patients came from surviving recipient T cells and thymic progenitors.

V gene TRBV20-1 combines with J gene TRBJ2-2; D is perhaps TRBD2 (5 bases). This clonotype was sampled from a girl between 2 and 10 years old with congenital amegakaryocytic thrombocytopenia, due to receive a stem cell transplant. This sample comprised PBMCs, obtained before TCRalphabeta/CD19-depleted stem cell transplant. The CDR3 sequence is CSARLGAANTGELFF. Written as DNA, the CDR3 is TGCAGTGCTAGGCTTGGAGCGGCAAACACCGGGGAGCTGTTTTTT.